The source of this T cell receptor (beta chain) is a study of CD8+ T cells in alopecia areata. Findings and limits, study-wide: Lesional scalp, notably in alopecia totalis/universalis, had clonality above that of normal scalp. Amid tofacitinib therapy, many expanded lesional clones stayed present in scalp and blood.

In regard to this clone: Its antigen is undetermined.

Extraction of RNA preceded its reverse transcription into cDNA, which served as the sequencing template. Some clones are missing from TCRdb's copy, which holds only in-frame ones; the method was immunoSEQ multiplex PCR. This sample has fewer than 100,000 clones; just over 70% occur once, and the top ten carry 15% to 20%. This CDR3 has 15 amino acids. The V gene's germline CDR1 is MNHEY and CDR2 SVGAGI. V shed 5 bases and J shed 0 bases, with 8 bases lying between them. Treatment given: oral pan-JAK inhibitor, 5-10 mg twice daily. Collected material from alopecia areata patients comprised lesional scalp punch biopsies and peripheral blood.

This sequence joins TRBV6-5 and TRBJ2-6; possibly TRBD1 for D (5 bases). The sequencing used CD8+ T cells sorted from blood, collected between weeks 44 and 45, from a patient treated with tofacitinib. The sequence was collected from a human donor with alopecia areata. The CDR3: CASSGDSSGANVLTF. DNA of the CDR3: TGTGCCAGCAGTGGAGACAGCTCTGGGGCCAACGTCCTGACTTTC.